The TCR delta chain described here comes from a study of gamma-delta chains in newborns, infants, children. Study information: Microbial exposure reportedly drives polyclonal innate γδ T cell expansion after birth.

Germline V CDR1 and CDR2: GEAIGNYY, EKD. The CDR3 extends over 19 amino acids. Trimming cost V 3 bases and J 0 bases; bases outside gene matches: 9. TCRdb re-called the reads through CATT. The sample holds 3,000 to 4,000 delta-chain clones, around 0.31% seen once. This clone was picked up a small number of times. TCRdb's entry gives the protein of a much larger clone, which mismatches this DNA's translation at residue 5, likely from a read error; the protein reported here is translated from the DNA. Sequenced sample: blood. The rearrangement links TRDV2 to TRDJ2; 13 bases fit TRDD3. The receptor's source is a child who was a newborn, infant or young child, either healthy, febrile or measles-vaccinated (not recorded which). The CDR3 coding sequence is TGTGCCTGTGACTCTACTGGGGGATACGCCCCAGCTTTGACAGCACAACTCTTCTTT. Residues: CACDSTGGYAPALTAQLFF.